Below are 6 T cell receptor beta chains sequenced from a single sample in a study of metastatic and nonmetastatic thyroid tumors. Ahead of thyroid surgery, no patient had received treatment of any kind. TCRdb reprocessed the PCR reads via MiXCR. The sample has about 16,000 clones; 25% to 30% are singletons. The sequenced sample was adjacent normal tissue. The receptor source for this set is a female donor with papillary thyroid cancer or a benign thyroid nodule (not recorded which). Some clones in this sample may be carry-over from other donors' samples.

This clone occurred many times. This chain uses TRBV5-1 with TRBJ2-3; D unclear. Trimming took 0 bases from V and 3 from J, leaving 14 bases between them. The CDR3 loop spans 16 amino acids. Looked up from germline, CDR1 is SGHRS and CDR2 is YFSETQ. The CDR3 DNA reads as TGCGCCAGCAGCTTGGAGCAGGCCCTTAGGACAGATACGCAGTATTTT. Amino acids: CASSLEQALRTDTQYF.

The V and J genes are TRBV7-2 and TRBJ1-5; D ambiguous. CDR3 length: 15 amino acids. The V gene's germline CDR1 is SGHTA and CDR2 FQGNSA. V lost 2 bases and J 3 bases, leaving 11 bases between the germline ends. The CDR3 loop reads CASSLLGMNNQPQHF. The CDR3 bases are TGTGCCAGCAGCTTACTGGGGATGAACAATCAGCCCCAGCATTTT.

The V call is TRBV20-1, the J call TRBJ2-7; 13 bases are shared with TRBD2. Trimming cost V 1 base and J 5 bases; bases outside gene matches: 5. Germline V lookup: CDR1 DFQATT, CDR2 SNEGSKA (reference sequence). This CDR3 has 15 residues. The DNA for the CDR3 is TGCAGTGCTAGAGTCACTAGCGGGAGGGCCAACGAGCAGTACGTC. Residues: CSARVTSGRANEQYV.

This clone occurred once. The J gene is TRBJ1-2, the V gene TRBV19; 7 bases line up with TRBD1. V was pared by 5 bases and J by 1 base, with 13 bases of the junction left unmatched. There are 17 residues in the CDR3. In germline, CDR1 is LNHDA, CDR2 SQIVND (reference sequence). The DNA of the CDR3 is TGTGCCAGTAGTTCATTGTCCGAGGGGGCTGATAACTATGGCTACACCTTC. Translation gives CASSSLSEGADNYGYTF.

This clone is deemed medium-sized. The chain joins TRBV6-2 or TRBV6-3 to TRBJ2-1; 7 nucleotides align to TRBD2. V trimming: 2 bases; J trimming: 4 bases; junction bases outside the gene matches: 5. The CDR3 runs 15 residues. In germline, CDR1 is MNHEY, CDR2 SVGEGT. CDR3 in DNA: TGTGCCAGCAGTTACGGGAGCGGGGATTACAATGAGCAGTTCTTC. Translating gives CASSYGSGDYNEQFF.

The rearrangement joins TRBV5-1 to TRBJ2-7; a possible D gene is TRBD2 (5 bases). CDR1 is SGHRS and CDR2 is YFSETQ in the germline V gene. Between the trimmed V and J ends, which lost 0 bases and 2 bases, there was a span of 9 bases. The CDR3 spans 14 residues. The chain's CDR3 is CASSLEGATYEQYF. In nucleotides, the CDR3 is TGCGCCAGCAGCTTGGAGGGAGCTACCTACGAGCAGTACTTC.